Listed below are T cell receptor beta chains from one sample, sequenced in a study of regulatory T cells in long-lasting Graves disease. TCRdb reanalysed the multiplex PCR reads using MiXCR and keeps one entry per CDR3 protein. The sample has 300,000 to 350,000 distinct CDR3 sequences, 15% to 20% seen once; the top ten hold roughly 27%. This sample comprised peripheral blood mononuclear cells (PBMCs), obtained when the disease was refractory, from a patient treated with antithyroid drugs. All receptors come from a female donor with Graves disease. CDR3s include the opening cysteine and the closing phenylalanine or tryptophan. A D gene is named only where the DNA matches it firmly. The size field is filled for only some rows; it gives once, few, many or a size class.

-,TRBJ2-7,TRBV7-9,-,CASSSGESYPTFPYSYEQYF,TGTGCCAGCAGCTCGGGGGAGTCTTACCCAACTTTCCCTTACTCCTACGAGCAGTACTTC
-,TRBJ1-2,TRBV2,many,CASSPQANYGYTF,TGTGCCAGCAGCCCACAGGCGAACTATGGCTACACCTTC
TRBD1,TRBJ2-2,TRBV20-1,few,CSAITGTELTGELFF,TGCAGTGCCATCACCGGGACAGAACTCACCGGGGAGCTGTTTTTT
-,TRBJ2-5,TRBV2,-,CASSEDWDRETQYF,TGTGCCAGCAGTGAAGATTGGGATCGAGAGACCCAGTACTTC
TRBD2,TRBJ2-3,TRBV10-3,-,CAISWEGDTQYF,TGTGCCATCAGTTGGGAGGGGGATACGCAGTATTTT
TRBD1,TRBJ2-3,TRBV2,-,CASSEDREDTQYF,TGTGCCAGCAGTGAGGACAGGGAAGATACGCAGTATTTT
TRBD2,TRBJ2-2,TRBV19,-,CASSTESGRAWGTGELFF,TGTGCCAGTAGTACCGAAAGCGGGAGGGCCTGGGGCACCGGGGAGCTGTTTTTT
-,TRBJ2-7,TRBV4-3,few,CASSLPEAEQYF,TGCGCCAGCAGCCTACCGGAGGCAGAGCAGTACTTC
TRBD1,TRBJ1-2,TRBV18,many,CASTQGANYGYTF,TGTGCCAGTACACAGGGGGCAAACTATGGCTACACCTTC
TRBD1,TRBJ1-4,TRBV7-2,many,CASSSTGQGGEKLFF,TGTGCCAGCAGTTCCACGGGACAGGGAGGGGAAAAACTGTTTTTT
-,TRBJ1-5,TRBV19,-,CASSTRQAAGKDQPQHF,TGTGCCAGTAGTACTAGACAAGCGGCGGGAAAAGATCAGCCCCAGCATTTT
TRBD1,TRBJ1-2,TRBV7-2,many,CASSLTRDRGHGYTF,TGTGCCAGCAGCTTAACCCGGGACAGGGGACATGGCTACACCTTC
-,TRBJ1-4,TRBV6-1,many,CASSEGGAIEKLFF,TGTGCCAGCAGTGAGGGTGGGGCGATCGAAAAACTGTTTTTT
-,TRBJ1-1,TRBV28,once,CASRPRMRADTEAFF,TGTGCCAGCAGACCCAGGATGAGAGCGGACACTGAAGCTTTCTTT
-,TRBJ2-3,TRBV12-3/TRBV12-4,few,CASSPPGPRPGTQYF,TGTGCCAGCAGTCCTCCGGGACCCCGCCCGGGTACGCAGTATTTT
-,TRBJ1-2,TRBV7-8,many,CASSLGGGGTGYTF,TGTGCCAGCAGCTTAGGGGGGGGGGGCACTGGCTACACCTTC
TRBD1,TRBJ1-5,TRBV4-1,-,CASSSGRTGGNQPQHF,TGCGCCAGCAGTTCGGGACGGACAGGAGGCAATCAGCCCCAGCATTTT
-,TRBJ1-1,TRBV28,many,CASSPGDLNTEAFF,TGTGCCAGCAGTCCAGGGGATTTGAACACTGAAGCTTTCTTT
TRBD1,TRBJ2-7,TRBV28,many,CASRPGQSGAYEQYF,TGTGCCAGCAGACCGGGACAGTCCGGCGCCTACGAGCAGTACTTC
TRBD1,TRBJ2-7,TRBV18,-,CASSPKDRGHSYEQYF,TGTGCCAGCTCACCTAAGGACAGGGGGCACTCCTACGAGCAGTACTTC